Below, 25 T cell receptor beta chains from the same sample are listed, as sequenced in a study of tumor-infiltrating lymphocytes in oesophageal squamous cell carcinoma. TCRdb re-called the PCR reads through MiXCR, storing one row per CDR3 protein. The sample holds about 20,000 distinct CDR3 sequences, 35% to 45% seen once. The sequenced sample was normal esophageal tissue next to the tumor. All receptors come from a female donor with esophageal squamous cell carcinoma.

This clonotype was seen at least ten times. The gene calls are TRBV5-5 and TRBJ2-7; 9 bases agree with TRBD1. Per germline, CDR1 SGHKS and CDR2 YYEKEE (reference sequence). The CDR3 extends over 15 amino acids. Germline trimming cut 0 bases from V and 4 bases from J; bases unmatched to any gene: 5. CDR3 bases: TGTGCCAGCAGCTTGGTACAGGGGGCGAGGTACGAGCAGTACTTC. Its translation: CASSLVQGARYEQYF.

This rearrangement joins TRBV6-1 to TRBJ2-1; D uncertain. The length of the CDR3 is 11 residues. V lost 7 bases to trimming and J lost 12 bases, with 13 bases between them. The germline gives CDR1 MNHNS, CDR2 SASEGT. For the CDR3, the DNA is TGTGCCAGCACCAGGTCGGCTCGGCAGTTCTTC. Its protein product is CASTRSARQFF.

This clonotype was counted ten times or more. The chain carries TRBV20-1 and TRBJ1-2; the D gene is possibly TRBD1 (5 bases). V was pared by 3 bases and J by 3 bases, with 11 bases between. Germline CDR1 is DFQATT and CDR2 is SNEGSKA (reference sequence). This CDR3 is built from 13 residues. CDR3 sequence: CSARATGYYGYTF. The CDR3 bases are TGCAGTGCTAGGGCAACAGGTTACTATGGCTACACCTTC.

This rearrangement joins TRBV7-2 to TRBJ1-4; 7 nucleotides agree with TRBD1. Germline V gene lookup returns CDR1 SGHTA and CDR2 FQGNSA. The CDR3 consists of 15 residues. J gave up 5 bases and V 2 bases, and 5 bases lay outside the gene matches. CDR3 sequence (DNA): TGTGCCAGCAGCTTACAGGGGGGGTTGAATGAAAAACTGTTTTTT. It is translated as CASSLQGGLNEKLFF.

This clonotype was seen more than once but under ten times. The chain recombines TRBV27 with TRBJ2-7; the D is unclear. Germline V CDR1 and CDR2: MNHEY, SMNVEV (reference sequence). This CDR3 has 14 amino acids. Trimming took off 8 bases at V and 2 bases at J, with 16 bases between the two ends. The CDR3, as DNA: TGTGCCAGCTCTCGAGGCGACAACACCTACGAGCAGTACTTC. Translating gives CASSRGDNTYEQYF.

The sample holds many counts of this clonotype. The chain combines TRBV6-1 with TRBJ2-2; D ambiguous. The CDR3 is 12 amino acids. V was clipped by 6 bases and J by 6 bases, with 8 bases between them. Germline CDR1 and CDR2: MNHNS and SASEGT. The CDR3 DNA reads as TGTGCCAGCAGCCGCGGTCCCGGGGAGCTGTTTTTT. Encoded protein: CASSRGPGELFF.

This clonotype has only a few counts. This may be a read error: a much more frequent sequence differs by one nucleotide. This chain uses TRBV5-4 with TRBJ2-4, with D uncertain. The V end lost 4 bases, the J end lost 13 bases, and 21 bases lay between the germline ends. Germline CDR1 reads SGHNT; CDR2 reads YYREEE (reference sequence). The CDR3 extends over 14 amino acids. CDR3 protein: CASSPPLSSNEQYF. CDR3 DNA sequence: TGTGCCAGCAGCCCCCCGCTATCCTCCAATGAGCAGTACTTC. Full variable domain (missing parts from reference TRBV5-4 and TRBJ2-4): ETGVTQSPTHLIKTRGQQVTLRCSSQSGHNTVSWYQQALGQGPQFIFQYYREEENGRGNFPPRFSGLQFPNYSSELNVNALELDDSALYLCASSPPLSSNEQYFGAGTRLSVL.

This clonotype was seen at least ten times. The chain employs TRBV6-1 and TRBJ1-1; maybe TRBD1 (5 bases). CDR1 is MNHNS, CDR2 SASEGT, per germline. V was clipped by 6 bases and J by 6 bases, with 20 bases between them. CDR3 length equals 15 residues. In nucleotides, the CDR3 is TGTGCCAGCAGGCCCCCAGTCGGGGGAAGTTCTGAAGCTTTCTTT. Encoded protein: CASRPPVGGSSEAFF.

This clonotype appeared a few times. V and J are TRBV18 and TRBJ2-1, with D perhaps TRBD2 (5 bases). Germline CDR1 reads KGHSH; CDR2 reads LQKENI. V lost 4 bases, J lost 10 bases, and 14 bases lay in between. This CDR3 has 13 amino acids. The CDR3 reads CASSLDSYVEQFF. CDR3 coding DNA: TGTGCCAGCTCACTGGACTCGTATGTCGAGCAGTTCTTC.

This chain connects TRBV20-1 to TRBJ2-4; D is perhaps TRBD2 (5 bases). Germline V gene data show CDR1 as DFQATT and CDR2 as SNEGSKA (reference sequence). The CDR3 totals 16 residues. Trimming took 0 bases from V and 6 from J, leaving 18 bases between them. In DNA form, the CDR3 reads TGCAGTGCTAGAGAGGGGATGGGCAGTCGGGGAAACATTCAGTACTTC. Translated: CSAREGMGSRGNIQYF.

This clonotype was recorded many times. The chain is built from TRBV4-1 and TRBJ1-4, with D unclear. The CDR3 loop spans 18 amino acids. CDR1 is MGHRA and CDR2 is YSYEKL in the germline V gene. V was trimmed by 3 bases and J by 2 bases, leaving 19 bases between them. This CDR3 reads CASSHSLRRIGTNEKLFF. In nucleotides, the CDR3 is TGCGCCAGCAGCCATTCTTTGAGGAGGATTGGGACTAATGAAAAACTGTTTTTT.

This clonotype was seen ten or more times. The chain combines TRBV19 with TRBJ1-2; D remains unclear. V was pared by 8 bases and J by 0 bases, with 7 bases between. The germline gives CDR1 LNHDA, CDR2 SQIVND (reference sequence). The CDR3 consists of 12 residues. DNA of the CDR3: TGTGCCAGTGGGCGGACTAACTATGGCTACACCTTC. This translates into CASGRTNYGYTF.

This chain joins TRBV7-2 and TRBJ2-2, with 10 bases that match TRBD2. V was pared by 5 bases and J by 5 bases, with 5 bases of the junction left unmatched. Germline-derived CDR1 and CDR2 are SGHTA and FQGNSA. The CDR3 totals 15 residues. The CDR3 region has the DNA TGTGCCAGCAGCCTGTTACTAGCGGGGACCGGGGAGCTGTTTTTT. Its protein is CASSLLLAGTGELFF.

The chain employs TRBV19 and TRBJ2-5; perhaps TRBD1 as D (5 bases). The CDR3 runs 13 residues. Between the trimmed V and J ends, which lost 4 bases and 3 bases, there was a span of 9 bases. The V gene's germline CDR1 is LNHDA and CDR2 SQIVND (reference sequence). In DNA form, the CDR3 reads TGTGCCAGTAGTAGGGGCAGGGAAGAGACCCAGTACTTC. The encoded protein is CASSRGREETQYF.

On this clonotype: This may arise from a read error, as a much more abundant clone is one base away. V and J are TRBV24-1 and TRBJ2-1; 7 nucleotides match TRBD1. The J call may be in error: the DNA end matches TRBJ2-7 better. Germline V CDR1 and CDR2: KGHDR, SFDVKD. This CDR3 has 15 residues. The CDR3 here is CATSDLGYRGDEQYF. DNA of the CDR3: TGTGCCACCAGTGATTTGGGATACAGGGGCGATGAGCAGTACTTC.

The CDR3 sequence: CASSLGTLKSSYNEQFF. The CDR3 bases are TGTGCCAGCAGCCTGGGAACGTTAAAAAGCTCCTACAATGAGCAGTTCTTC. The chain employs TRBV7-8 and TRBJ2-1; no clear D gene. Germline V gives CDR1 SGHVS, CDR2 FQNEAQ. The CDR3 sequence is 17 residues long. V lost 5 bases, J lost 0 bases, and 17 bases lay in between.

The chain combines TRBV7-8 with TRBJ2-4; 8 positions agree with TRBD2. The end of the DNA is better explained by TRBJ2-7, so the J call may be wrong. The CDR3 runs 15 residues. The germline V gene has CDR1 SGHVS and CDR2 FQNEAQ. The CDR3 DNA sequence: TGTGCCAGCAGCTCAGGGACTAGGAGCGACTACGAGCAGTACTTC. Translated: CASSSGTRSDYEQYF.

This clonotype is labeled as medium-sized. The gene calls are TRBV12-3 or TRBV12-4 and TRBJ2-7, with D unresolved. The CDR3 extends over 13 amino acids. Between the trimmed V and J ends, which lost 5 bases and 5 bases, there was a span of 13 bases. Here the CDR3 DNA reads TGTGCCAGCAGTAGTAGACCCTCGGACGAGCAGTACTTC. Translation: CASSSRPSDEQYF.

This clonotype has just a few counts. As the CDR3 is not closed by the conserved phenylalanine or tryptophan, this likely results from a read error. It is unclear where the CDR3 begins or ends on the DNA, so no DNA is shown, and the CDR3 is as TCRdb lists it. This rearrangement joins TRBV12-3 or TRBV12-4 to TRBJ2-5; TRBD1 is the table's D call and was not checked against the DNA. 14 amino acids form the CDR3, both terminal residues included. CDR3 sequence reads: CASSLTVYGYTFGS.

The chain joins TRBV24-1 to TRBJ2-1; D remains unclear. The DNA end is more similar to TRBJ2-7, so the J call may be wrong. Germline V lookup: CDR1 KGHDR, CDR2 SFDVKD. The CDR3 spans 12 residues. CDR3 sequence: CATSDYRYEQYF. The DNA for the CDR3 is TGTGCCACCAGTGATTACCGGTACGAGCAGTACTTC.

This sequence joins TRBV5-1 and TRBJ1-5; 7 nucleotides agree with TRBD1. Trimming at V came to 4 bases and at J to 3 bases, leaving 4 bases not matched to a gene. The germline gives CDR1 SGHRS, CDR2 YFSETQ. The CDR3 spans 14 residues. CDR3 DNA: TGCGCCAGCAGCCCGGGACAGCCCAATCAGCCCCAGCATTTT. Translated: CASSPGQPNQPQHF.

There are a few counts of this clonotype. The chain employs TRBV18 and TRBJ2-5, with D tentatively TRBD2 (6 bases). The V and J ends lost 6 bases and 11 bases respectively, with 13 bases between them. This CDR3 is 11 amino acids long. Germline V gene data show CDR1 as KGHSH and CDR2 as LQKENI. CDR3 bases: TGTGCCAGCTCCCCGACGGGAGAGCAGTACTTC. It codes for CASSPTGEQYF.

In its sample, this clonotype was seen a few times. J is TRBJ2-5 and V is TRBV4-1, with D perhaps matching TRBD1 (6 bases). The CDR3 is 16 residues long. The V end was cut by 0 bases, the J end by 1 base, with 12 bases between. The germline V gene encodes CDR1 MGHRA and CDR2 YSYEKL. The CDR3 nucleotides read TGCGCCAGCAGCCAAGATGAGAGGGGGTCCCAAGAGACCCAGTACTTC. Amino acid sequence: CASSQDERGSQETQYF.

This clonotype was found a few times. The chain is built from TRBV7-3 and TRBJ2-7; tentatively, D is TRBD2 (5 bases). Trimming left V 3 bases short and J 2 bases short, with 14 bases between. The CDR3 totals 15 residues. Germline assignment: CDR1 SGHTA and CDR2 FQGTGA. The CDR3 spells CASSFSGRGTYEQYF. The CDR3 coding sequence is TGTGCCAGCAGCTTCTCGGGGAGAGGTACCTACGAGCAGTACTTC.

This clonotype is labeled medium-sized. The CDR3 spells CASSYSGIAGTLYNEQFF. The CDR3 DNA follows: TGTGCCAGCAGTTACTCGGGTATTGCCGGGACTCTCTACAATGAGCAGTTCTTC. The chain couples TRBV6-6 to TRBJ2-1; D is perhaps TRBD2 (6 bases). Germline V lookup: CDR1 MNHNY, CDR2 SVGAGI (reference sequence). V lost 0 bases, J lost 3 bases, and 18 bases lay in between. CDR3 length equals 18 residues.